Listed here are 20 T cell receptor beta chains from one sample, sequenced in a study of shared clonotypes between healthy human individuals. This table comes from immunoSEQ multiplex PCR, and its TCRdb copy is limited to in-frame clones, with some not included. Seen here are 800,000 to 1,200,000 clones, around 78% observed once, and the top ten hold 0.4% to 0.55%. Sequenced: memory CD4+ T cells from PBMCs. Subset described: CD45RA-negative fraction. All receptors derive from a young man in good health. Some clones in this sample may be carry-over from other donors' samples.

The chain employs TRBV30 and TRBJ1-1; D unresolved. CDR3 length: 15 amino acids. CDR1 is GTSNPN, CDR2 SVGIG, per germline (reference sequence). Trimming took 7 bases from V and 0 from J, leaving 18 bases between them. CDR3: CAFSTPLGVNTEAFF. The CDR3 nucleotides are TGTGCCTTTTCTACTCCCCTCGGGGTGAACACTGAAGCTTTCTTT.

The V and J genes are TRBV5-1 and TRBJ2-1; 11 nucleotides agree with TRBD2. Germline values: CDR1 SGHRS, CDR2 YFSETQ. V gave up 2 bases and J gave up 6 bases; unmatched junction bases: 7. This CDR3 has 16 residues. CDR3 amino acids: CASSLPTSGGGNEQFF. CDR3 nucleotides: TGCGCCAGCAGCTTACCCACTAGCGGGGGAGGCAATGAGCAGTTCTTC.

The CDR3 DNA follows: TGTGCCAGCAGCGCGCCGAGGGAAGGAGATAATGAAAAACTGTTTTTT. This sequence encodes CASSAPREGDNEKLFF. The gene calls are TRBV9 and TRBJ1-4; D remains ambiguous. Germline V gene lookup returns CDR1 SGDLS and CDR2 YYNGEE. There are 16 residues in the CDR3. Trimming pared 3 bases from V and 4 bases from J, leaving 16 bases between.

The rearrangement joins TRBV7-2 to TRBJ2-4; 7 positions match TRBD2. Trimming took 5 bases from V and 2 from J; bases not matched to a gene: 6. CDR1 is SGHTA, CDR2 FQGNSA, per germline. This CDR3 has 15 amino acids. CDR3 DNA sequence: TGTGCCAGCAGCGGCCCGGGGGGATCCAAAAACATTCAGTACTTC. Its translation is CASSGPGGSKNIQYF.

As DNA, the CDR3 is TGTGCCAGCTCACCGGCACAGGGTGGGGCGAACACTGAAGCTTTCTTT. Translating gives CASSPAQGGANTEAFF. The genes are TRBV18 and TRBJ1-1; TRBD1 might be the D (6 bases). This CDR3 has 16 amino acids. V dropped 3 bases and J dropped 1 base, with 15 bases sitting between them. The germline V gene has CDR1 KGHSH and CDR2 LQKENI.

The CDR3 DNA reads as TGCGCCAGCAGAGCGGGAAGTGCGAACACTGAAGCTTTCTTT. Its protein is CASRAGSANTEAFF. The chain recombines TRBV5-1 with TRBJ1-1; D remains ambiguous. CDR1 and CDR2 (germline): SGHRS, YFSETQ. This CDR3 is 14 amino acids long. V lost 5 bases to trimming and J lost 1 base, with 12 bases between them.

V and J are TRBV5-5 and TRBJ2-6; possibly TRBD1 for D (5 bases). With 5 bases removed from V and 3 bases from J, the gap between germline ends came to 12 bases. The length of the CDR3 is 15 residues. Germline V CDR1 and CDR2: SGHKS, YYEKEE (reference sequence). CDR3 sequence: CASRRKQDGANVLTF. The CDR3 DNA sequence: TGTGCCAGCAGGAGGAAACAGGATGGGGCCAACGTCCTGACTTTC.

The rearrangement links TRBV27 to TRBJ1-1; possible D gene TRBD1, 6 bases. CDR1 MNHEY and CDR2 SMNVEV come from the germline V gene (reference sequence). V lost 0 bases, J lost 3 bases, and 11 bases lay in between. The CDR3 extends over 15 amino acids. CDR3: CASSLSSRTDTEAFF. CDR3 coding DNA: TGTGCCAGCAGTTTATCTAGTCGGACAGACACTGAAGCTTTCTTT.

The gene calls are TRBV7-2 and TRBJ2-5; D possibly corresponds to TRBD2 (6 bases). V lost 5 bases, J lost 7 bases, and 14 bases lay in between. The length of the CDR3 is 13 residues. CDR1 and CDR2 (germline): SGHTA, FQGNSA. The DNA of the CDR3 is TGTGCCAGCAGCATGACTAGTTTTGGGACCCAGTACTTC. Amino acid sequence: CASSMTSFGTQYF.

This rearrangement joins TRBV18 to TRBJ2-3; TRBD2 matches at 14 bases. V trimming: 6 bases; J trimming: 7 bases; junction bases outside the gene matches: 15. Germline V gives CDR1 KGHSH, CDR2 LQKENI. CDR3 length: 18 amino acids. The CDR3, as DNA: TGTGCCAGCTCCCGGGGACTAGCGGGAGTTAATGCAGATCATACGCAGTATTTT. It codes for CASSRGLAGVNADHTQYF.

This chain links TRBV7-8 with TRBJ2-7; no firm D call. The V gene's germline CDR1 is SGHVS and CDR2 FQNEAQ. Trimming removed 5 bases from V and 0 bases from J, with 14 bases in between. The CDR3 runs to 15 residues. CDR3 coding DNA: TGTGCCAGCAGCCAAGGGTTGGCCCGCTCCTACGAGCAGTACTTC. Encoded protein: CASSQGLARSYEQYF.

There are many counts of this clone. Other DNA sequences in the sample encode the same CDR3. The chain uses TRBV29-1 and TRBJ2-3; perhaps D is TRBD1 or TRBD2 (6 bases each). The CDR3 consists of 14 residues. CDR1 is SQVTM, CDR2 ANQGSEA, per germline. V lost 5 bases and J lost 1, with 13 bases in between. Written as DNA, the CDR3 is TGCAGCGTTCTCGGGGGCAGGGGCACAGATACGCAGTATTTT. It specifies CSVLGGRGTDTQYF.

The rearrangement uses TRBV5-1 and TRBJ1-2, with 9 bases matching TRBD1. Trimming took 4 bases from V and 4 from J; bases not matched to a gene: 11. This CDR3 contains 16 residues. Germline values: CDR1 SGHRS, CDR2 YFSETQ. CDR3 nucleotides: TGCGCCAGCAGCACCCCTCCGGGACAGGGATCCTATGGCTACACCTTC. It is translated as CASSTPPGQGSYGYTF.

This clone occurred once. CDR3 DNA sequence: TGTGCCAGCAGCACCCGCCGACTAGTATCCTCGCACGAGCAGTACTTC. Translated: CASSTRRLVSSHEQYF. This chain joins TRBV21-1 and TRBJ2-7; the D call of TRBD2 is as the table states it, not checked on the DNA. TRBV21-1 counts as a pseudogene. This CDR3 is 16 amino acids long.

The rearrangement links TRBV7-2 to TRBJ2-1; TRBD1 might be the D (6 bases). Trimming cost V 4 bases and J 2 bases, with 9 bases left between them. The length of the CDR3 is 14 residues. CDR1 SGHTA and CDR2 FQGNSA come from the germline V gene. The CDR3 loop is CASSSRGPYNEQFF. The CDR3 DNA reads TGTGCCAGCAGCTCCAGGGGTCCCTACAATGAGCAGTTCTTC.

This clone was observed once. The chain recombines TRBV30 with TRBJ2-7; tentatively, D is TRBD1 (5 bases). V lost 5 bases and J lost 6, with 14 bases in between. CDR3 size: 12 residues. CDR1 GTSNPN and CDR2 SVGIG come from the germline V gene (reference sequence). The CDR3 protein is CAWSQSRGEQYF. CDR3 nucleotides: TGTGCCTGGTCGCAATCTAGGGGCGAGCAGTACTTC.

Concerning this clone: A far larger clone is one base from this, pointing to a likely read error. The sample has other DNA sequences that encode this CDR3 too. The rearrangement joins TRBV5-1 to TRBJ2-1; D unresolved. There are 13 residues in the CDR3. Trimming took off 4 bases at V and 0 bases at J, with 5 bases between the two ends. Germline CDR1 reads SGHRS; CDR2 reads YFSETQ. The CDR3 protein is CASSPGSYNEQFF. The DNA for the CDR3 is TGCGCCAGCAGCCCCGGCTCCTACAATGAGCAGTTCTTC.

Note on this clone: Within the sample, other DNA sequences also encode this same CDR3. This rearrangement joins TRBV19 to TRBJ1-2; the match to TRBD1 covers 9 bases. This CDR3 is 13 amino acids long. The V segment lost 5 bases and the J segment 4 bases; nucleotides outside the gene matches: 2. Germline lookup yields CDR1 LNHDA and CDR2 SQIVND (reference sequence). The CDR3 spells CASSLDRGYGYTF. CDR3 DNA: TGTGCCAGTAGTTTGGACAGGGGCTATGGCTACACCTTC. Filled out from reference TRBV19 and TRBJ1-2, the complete variable domain reads DGGITQSPKYLFRKEGQNVTLSCEQNLNHDAMYWYRQDPGQGLRLIYYSQIVNDFQKGDIAEGYSVSREKKESFPLTVTSAQKNPTAFYLCASSLDRGYGYTFGSGTRLTVV.

A remark on this clone: A far larger clone is only one base removed, so a read error is likely. The rearrangement uses TRBV7-9 and TRBJ2-1; D remains ambiguous. The CDR3 totals 12 residues. Germline assignment: CDR1 SEHNR and CDR2 FQNEAQ (reference sequence). V lost 0 bases, J lost 8 bases, and 5 bases lay in between. The CDR3 region is CASSLAWDEQFF. The CDR3 DNA reads TGTGCCAGCAGCTTAGCTTGGGATGAGCAGTTCTTC. The full variable domain, completed using reference TRBV7-9 and TRBJ2-1, is DTGVSQNPRHKITKRGQNVTFRCDPISEHNRLYWYRQTLGQGPEFLTYFQNEAQLEKSRLLSDRFSAERPKGSFSTLEIQRTEQGDSAMYLCASSLAWDEQFFGPGTRLTVL.

The rearrangement links TRBV27 to TRBJ2-1, with 11 bases that match TRBD1. Trimming cost V 5 bases and J 1 base; bases outside gene matches: 7. The CDR3 spans 17 residues. CDR1 and CDR2 (germline): MNHEY, SMNVEV (reference sequence). DNA of the CDR3: TGTGCCAGCAGTCCTACGGACAGGGGGCTATCCTACAATGAGCAGTTCTTC. As protein: CASSPTDRGLSYNEQFF.